These T cell receptor beta chains were read from a single sample in a study of human T cells and chemical hapten exposure. TCRdb itself ran the RACE reads through MiXCR, one entry per CDR3 protein. This repertoire shows approximately 370,000 distinct CDR3 sequences, approximately 5% found once; its top ten account for under 9.5%. The material sequenced was whole blood, taken in connection with sensitization to the hapten diphenylcyclopropenone (DPC). The source is a woman aged 18-30 years with alopecia areata. Some clones in this sample may be carry-over from other donors' samples. The CDR3 runs from the conserved cysteine through the conserved F or W. Fields, in order: V gene, clone size, J gene, D gene, CDR3 protein, CDR3 DNA. A D gene is named only where the DNA matches it firmly. The size entry is marked missing in some rows and otherwise reads once, few, many or a size class.

TRBV6-5	many	TRBJ1-1	TRBD1	CASSSGQTKNTEAFF	TGTGCCAGCAGTTCGGGACAGACCAAGAACACTGAAGCTTTCTTT
TRBV12-3/TRBV12-4	many	TRBJ1-6	-	CASSGGNSPLHF	TGTGCCAGCAGTGGCGGAAATTCACCCCTCCACTTT
TRBV7-2	few	TRBJ2-2	-	CASSFGHGTNTGELFF	TGTGCCAGCAGCTTTGGGCACGGAACGAACACCGGGGAGCTGTTTTTT
TRBV12-3/TRBV12-4	-	TRBJ2-7	-	CASSSGETRDEQYF	TGTGCCAGCAGCTCGGGGGAGACTAGAGACGAGCAGTACTTC
TRBV29-1	few	TRBJ2-7	-	CSVTQEYEQYF	TGCAGCGTTACCCAGGAGTACGAGCAGTACTTC
TRBV2	few	TRBJ1-4	TRBD1	CATRPGTGAATNEKLFF	TGTGCCACGCGGCCCGGGACAGGGGCTGCAACTAATGAAAAACTGTTTTTT
TRBV6-1	-	TRBJ1-5	-	CASISGTSNQPQHF	TGTGCCAGCATCTCCGGGACATCCAATCAGCCCCAGCATTTT
TRBV6-1	-	TRBJ1-3	TRBD1	CASSRGQGVPSAGNTIYF	TGTGCCAGCAGCCGCGGACAGGGGGTTCCCTCGGCGGGAAACACCATATATTTT
TRBV6-2/TRBV6-3	many	TRBJ1-1	-	CASSYGQLEAFF	TGTGCCAGCAGTTACGGTCAGCTTGAAGCTTTCTTT
TRBV4-1	-	TRBJ2-7	TRBD1	CASSQPRDRSEQYF	TGCGCCAGCAGCCAGCCCCGGGACAGGAGCGAGCAGTACTTC
TRBV7-9	few	TRBJ1-4	TRBD1	CASSSGTGGRKLFF	TGTGCCAGCAGCTCCGGGACAGGGGGAAGAAAACTGTTTTTT
TRBV25-1	many	TRBJ2-3	-	CASSEWITDTQYF	TGTGCCAGCAGTGAATGGATCACAGATACGCAGTATTTT
TRBV29-1	-	TRBJ1-1	-	CSVRGDEAFF	TGCAGCGTTAGGGGGGATGAAGCTTTCTTT
TRBV6-5	many	TRBJ2-1	-	CASSFGNEQFF	TGTGCCAGCAGCTTTGGGAATGAGCAGTTCTTC
TRBV18	few	TRBJ1-1	TRBD1	CASSPTIGQGGMNTEAFF	TGTGCCAGCTCACCCACAATCGGACAGGGGGGGATGAACACTGAAGCTTTCTTT
TRBV6-2/TRBV6-3	few	TRBJ2-3	-	CASRGIGTDTQYF	TGTGCCAGCAGGGGGATCGGCACAGATACGCAGTATTTT
TRBV12-3/TRBV12-4	-	TRBJ1-2	TRBD1	CASSMTGDGYTF	TGTGCCAGCAGCATGACAGGGGACGGCTACACCTTC
TRBV6-4	-	TRBJ1-1	TRBD1	CASSDREDTEAFF	TGTGCCAGCTCAGACAGGGAAGACACTGAAGCTTTCTTT
TRBV20-1	-	TRBJ2-1	TRBD1	CSARKYRGGVIKSSYNEQFF	TGCAGTGCTAGAAAGTATAGAGGGGGCGTCATCAAGAGCTCCTACAATGAGCAGTTCTTC
TRBV7-9	few	TRBJ2-1	-	CASSSPTDNEQFF	TGTGCCAGCAGCTCCCCGACAGATAATGAGCAGTTCTTC
TRBV12-3/TRBV12-4	-	TRBJ2-3	-	CASTQPTGTGTDTQYF	TGTGCCAGCACCCAACCCACCGGGACGGGCACAGATACGCAGTATTTT
TRBV5-4	-	TRBJ1-1	-	CASSLAQGLGTEAFF	TGTGCCAGCAGCTTGGCCCAGGGGTTGGGCACTGAAGCTTTCTTT
TRBV27	-	TRBJ1-1	-	CASSSAGMGRAEAFF	TGTGCCAGCAGTTCCGCAGGGATGGGTCGAGCTGAAGCTTTCTTT
TRBV7-9	few	TRBJ2-7	-	CASSSGAYYEQYF	TGTGCCAGCAGCTCGGGTGCCTACTACGAGCAGTACTTC
TRBV4-2	-	TRBJ2-1	TRBD2	CASSQVFGRSYNEQFF	TGTGCCAGCAGCCAAGTGTTCGGGAGGTCCTACAATGAGCAGTTCTTC
TRBV7-3	many	TRBJ2-2	TRBD1	CASSLFPRGTGELFF	TGTGCCAGCAGCTTATTCCCCAGGGGGACCGGGGAGCTGTTTTTT
TRBV2	-	TRBJ1-6	-	CASRTRSGGNSPLHF	TGTGCCAGCAGGACTCGATCGGGGGGCAATTCACCCCTCCACTTT
TRBV29-1	few	TRBJ1-1	-	CSVSRGSQYEAFF	TGCAGCGTTTCCCGCGGGAGCCAATATGAAGCTTTCTTT
TRBV2	-	TRBJ1-2	-	CASTLNRGRGYTF	TGTGCCAGCACCCTGAACCGGGGTAGGGGCTACACCTTC
TRBV6-2/TRBV6-3	-	TRBJ1-5	-	CASKRQGAGSNQPQHF	TGTGCCAGCAAAAGACAAGGTGCCGGGAGCAATCAGCCCCAGCATTTT
TRBV4-3	-	TRBJ2-6	-	CASSQERGVPGANVLTF	TGCGCCAGCAGCCAAGAAAGAGGGGTTCCTGGGGCCAACGTCCTGACTTTC
TRBV3-1	many	TRBJ1-1	-	CASSPSVGTEAFF	TGTGCCAGCAGCCCTTCCGTAGGCACTGAAGCTTTCTTT
TRBV7-3	few	TRBJ2-2	-	CATGVQEGTGELFF	TGTGCCACAGGGGTCCAGGAAGGCACCGGGGAGCTGTTTTTT
TRBV28	few	TRBJ2-7	TRBD1	CASSGTVNVFSYEQYF	TGTGCCAGCTCCGGGACAGTAAACGTCTTTTCCTACGAGCAGTACTTC
TRBV16	many	TRBJ1-2	TRBD1	CASSQSETGGPHGYTF	TGTGCCAGCAGCCAATCTGAGACAGGGGGACCTCATGGCTACACCTTC
TRBV5-1	-	TRBJ2-1	TRBD1	CASSRTGHNEQFF	TGCGCCAGCAGCCGGACAGGGCACAATGAGCAGTTCTTC
TRBV18	many	TRBJ1-5	-	CASSPRDRQPQHF	TGTGCCAGCTCACCACGGGATCGTCAGCCCCAGCATTTT
TRBV12-3/TRBV12-4	few	TRBJ2-7	TRBD1	CASGQGMREQYF	TGTGCCAGCGGACAGGGGATGAGGGAGCAGTACTTC
TRBV6-4	many	TRBJ1-1	-	CASSASPGSEAFF	TGTGCCAGCAGTGCCTCCCCGGGGAGTGAAGCTTTCTTT
TRBV15	many	TRBJ2-1	-	CATSRGGGVMDEQFF	TGTGCCACCAGCAGAGGAGGGGGTGTAATGGATGAGCAGTTCTTC
TRBV6-6	many	TRBJ1-3	-	CASNQGNTIYF	TGTGCCAGTAATCAGGGCAACACCATATATTTT
TRBV5-1	many	TRBJ1-2	-	CASQPDRNYGYTF	TGCGCCAGCCAACCGGACCGAAACTATGGCTACACCTTC
TRBV3-1	many	TRBJ1-1	-	CASSQRGGNTEAFF	TGTGCCAGCAGCCAAAGGGGAGGAAACACTGAAGCTTTCTTT
TRBV4-3	few	TRBJ2-3	-	CASSQDEWGASDTQYF	TGCGCCAGCAGCCAAGATGAGTGGGGGGCTTCAGATACGCAGTATTTT
TRBV20-1	few	TRBJ1-1	-	CSATLSGRDTEAFF	TGCAGTGCTACGCTTTCGGGGCGAGACACTGAAGCTTTCTTT
TRBV7-2	many	TRBJ2-3	TRBD2	CASSISGGLRSTDTQYF	TGTGCCAGCAGCATTAGCGGGGGGCTCCGTAGCACAGATACGCAGTATTTT
TRBV29-1	many	TRBJ1-1	-	CSVLQENTEAFF	TGCAGCGTCCTACAGGAGAACACTGAAGCTTTCTTT
TRBV7-2	-	TRBJ1-2	TRBD1	CASSLPPYRGLYGYTF	TGTGCCAGCAGCTTACCCCCCTACAGGGGGCTTTATGGCTACACCTTC
TRBV20-1	few	TRBJ1-3	-	CSASSPGTSDPHF	TGCAGTGCTAGCTCACCGGGGACATCGGACCCCCATTTT
TRBV4-2	many	TRBJ1-1	-	CASSQVNREGTEAFF	TGTGCCAGCAGCCAAGTTAACAGGGAAGGCACTGAAGCTTTCTTT
TRBV4-2	few	TRBJ2-3	TRBD2	CASSQDRGLDEYF	TGTGCCAGCAGCCAAGATAGGGGACTAGATGAGTATTTT
TRBV2	-	TRBJ1-5	-	CASSGRDTPNQPQHF	TGTGCCAGCAGTGGGCGGGACACTCCCAATCAGCCCCAGCATTTT
TRBV13	few	TRBJ2-1	-	CASSLNLGDNEQFF	TGTGCCAGCAGCTTAAATTTAGGGGACAATGAGCAGTTCTTC
TRBV19	-	TRBJ2-2	TRBD2	CASSKLAGAGELFF	TGTGCCAGTAGTAAATTAGCGGGGGCCGGGGAGCTGTTTTTT
TRBV5-6	-	TRBJ2-3	-	CASSLERGMGTDTQYF	TGTGCCAGCAGCTTGGAGAGAGGCATGGGCACAGATACGCAGTATTTT
TRBV4-3	-	TRBJ2-2	TRBD2	CASSLLAGANTGELFF	TGCGCCAGCAGCCTTCTAGCGGGGGCCAACACCGGGGAGCTGTTTTTT
TRBV6-2/TRBV6-3	-	TRBJ2-1	TRBD1	CASRRTGGISYNEQFF	TGTGCCAGCAGGCGGACAGGGGGTATTTCCTACAATGAGCAGTTCTTC
TRBV20-1	-	TRBJ2-7	-	CSASSYEQYF	TGCAGTGCTAGTTCCTACGAGCAGTACTTC
TRBV4-3	-	TRBJ1-4	-	CASSQASAGTNEKLFF	TGCGCCAGCAGCCAAGCATCGGCCGGAACTAATGAAAAACTGTTTTTT
TRBV7-9	few	TRBJ2-7	-	CASSSEGGEQYF	TGTGCCAGCAGCTCCGAGGGGGGCGAGCAGTACTTC